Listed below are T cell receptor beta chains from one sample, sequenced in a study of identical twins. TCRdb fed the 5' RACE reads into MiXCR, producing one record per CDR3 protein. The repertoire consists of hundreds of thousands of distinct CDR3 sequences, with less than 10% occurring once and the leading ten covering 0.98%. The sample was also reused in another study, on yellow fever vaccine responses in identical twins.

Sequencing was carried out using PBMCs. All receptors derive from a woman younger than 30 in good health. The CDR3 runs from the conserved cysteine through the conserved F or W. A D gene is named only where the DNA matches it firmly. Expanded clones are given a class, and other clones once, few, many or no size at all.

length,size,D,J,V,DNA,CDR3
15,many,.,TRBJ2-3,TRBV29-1,TGCAGCGTTGAAGTCCCAGAGAGACTCACAGATACGCAGTATTTT,CSVEVPERLTDTQYF
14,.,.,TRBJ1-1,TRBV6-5,TGTGCCAGCAGTTACTCGACTTCCCAACAATCGGCTTTCTTT,CASSYSTSQQSAFF
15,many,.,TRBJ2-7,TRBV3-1,TGTGCCAGCAGCCAAGATGGGGGGTACTCCTACGAGCAGTACTTC,CASSQDGGYSYEQYF
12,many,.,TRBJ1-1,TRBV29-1,TGCAGCGTTGTCTTGTTTGGTACTGAAGCTTTCTTT,CSVVLFGTEAFF
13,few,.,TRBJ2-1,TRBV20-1,TGCAGTGCTAGAGAAGACTTCTACAATGAGCAGTTCTTC,CSAREDFYNEQFF
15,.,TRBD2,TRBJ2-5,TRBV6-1,TGTGCCAGCAGTCGCCCGGGAGGCCCCCAAGAGACCCAGTACTTC,CASSRPGGPQETQYF
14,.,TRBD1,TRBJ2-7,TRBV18,TGTGCCAGCTCACAGCCAGACAGGGGCTACGAGCAGTACTTC,CASSQPDRGYEQYF
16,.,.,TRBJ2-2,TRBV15,TGTGCCACCAGCCGACCGGACAGAACGTGGACCGGGGAGCTGTTTTTT,CATSRPDRTWTGELFF
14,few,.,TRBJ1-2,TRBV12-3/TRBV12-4,TGTGCCAGCAGTTCCACGGGACCTGGCGATGGCTACACCTTC,CASSSTGPGDGYTF
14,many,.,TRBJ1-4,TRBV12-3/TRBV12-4,TGTGCCAGCAGTCAGACCGGTCCCGGGGAAAAACTGTTTTTT,CASSQTGPGEKLFF
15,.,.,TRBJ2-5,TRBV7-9,TGTGCCAGCAGCTTAGCGCCTGAGGGAGCCATGGCCCAGTACTTC,CASSLAPEGAMAQYF
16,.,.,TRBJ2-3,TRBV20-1,TGCAGTGCTAGTAGTTCGGGCCGATCTAGCACAGATACGCAGTATTTT,CSASSSGRSSTDTQYF
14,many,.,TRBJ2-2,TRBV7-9,TGTGCCAGCAGCCCGCAAATCGCTAGCGGGGAGCTGTTTTTT,CASSPQIASGELFF
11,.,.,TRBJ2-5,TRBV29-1,TGCAGCGTCCAATTTGCGGAGACCCAGTACTTC,CSVQFAETQYF
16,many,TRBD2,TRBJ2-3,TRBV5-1,TGCGCCAGCAGCATAAGGACTAGCTGGGCGACAGATACGCAGTATTTT,CASSIRTSWATDTQYF
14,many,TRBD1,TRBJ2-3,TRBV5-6,TGTGCCAGCAGCTTGTGGGGACAGGGAGATACGCAGTATTTT,CASSLWGQGDTQYF
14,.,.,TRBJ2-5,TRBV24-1,TGTGCCACCAGTGATCGGCTTTACCAAGAGACCCAGTACTTC,CATSDRLYQETQYF
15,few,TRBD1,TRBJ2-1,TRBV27,TGTGCCAGCAGTTCTCGGACAGGGGTTTACAATGAGCAGTTCTTC,CASSSRTGVYNEQFF
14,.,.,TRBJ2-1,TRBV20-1,TGCAGTGCTAGTCCGGGCCCCATTCTCGATGAGCAGTTCTTC,CSASPGPILDEQFF
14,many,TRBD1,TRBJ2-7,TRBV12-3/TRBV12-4,TGTGCCAGCAGTTCGGGACAGGTCCCCTACGAGCAGTACTTC,CASSSGQVPYEQYF
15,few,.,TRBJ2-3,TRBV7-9,TGTGCCAGCAGCTTAGGGCCGGTCCCGGGAGATACGCAGTATTTT,CASSLGPVPGDTQYF
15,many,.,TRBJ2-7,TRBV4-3,TGCGCCAGCAGCCAAGATCGAGTATCTGTCTACGAGCAGTACTTC,CASSQDRVSVYEQYF
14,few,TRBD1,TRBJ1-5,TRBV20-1,TGCAGTGCTGGACAGGGGGCGAGCAATCAGCCCCAGCATTTT,CSAGQGASNQPQHF
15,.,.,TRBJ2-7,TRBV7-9,TGTGCCAGCAGCCTAACCGCCCAGGACCTATGGACGATGTACTTC,CASSLTAQDLWTMYF
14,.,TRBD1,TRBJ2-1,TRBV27,TGTGCCAGCAAGGACAGGGGGATCGACAATGAGCAGTTCTTC,CASKDRGIDNEQFF
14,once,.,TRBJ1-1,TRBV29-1,TGCAGCGTTGAAGGGGCAGGGACGGGAACTGAAGCTTTCTTT,CSVEGAGTGTEAFF
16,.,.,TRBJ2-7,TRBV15,TGTGCCACCAGCAGAGATCAGGCCAGGAGCTCCTACGAGCAGTACTTC,CATSRDQARSSYEQYF
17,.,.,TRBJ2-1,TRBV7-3,TGTGCCAGCAGCTTAGGCCTCGGGGAGAGCTCCTACAATGAGCAGTTCTTC,CASSLGLGESSYNEQFF
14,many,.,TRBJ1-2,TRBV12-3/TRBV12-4,TGTGCCAGCAGTTTAACGGGGCAGATCTATGGCTACACCTTC,CASSLTGQIYGYTF
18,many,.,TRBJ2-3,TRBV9,TGTGCCAGCAGCGTAGAATTGAGGGGGGGTACCCTCACAGATACGCAGTATTTT,CASSVELRGGTLTDTQYF
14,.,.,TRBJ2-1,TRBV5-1,TGCGCCAGCAGCCTGGGCCGTCAAGGCAATGAGCAGTTCTTC,CASSLGRQGNEQFF
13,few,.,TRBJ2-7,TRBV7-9,TGTGCCAGCAGCTCCGGAGCTTTGGGGGAGCAGTACTTC,CASSSGALGEQYF
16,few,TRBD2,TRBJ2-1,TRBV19,TGTGCCAGTACGAGGTCCGGGACTAGCGGGAGGATTGAGCAGTTCTTC,CASTRSGTSGRIEQFF
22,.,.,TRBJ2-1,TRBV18,TGTGCCAGCTCACCCGGGACAGGGCCCGGGACTAGCGCACTCCGGTCCTACAATGAGCAGTTCTTC,CASSPGTGPGTSALRSYNEQFF
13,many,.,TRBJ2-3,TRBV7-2,TGTGCCAGCAGCAATTACGAAGCAGATACGCAGTATTTT,CASSNYEADTQYF
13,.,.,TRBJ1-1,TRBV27,TGTGCCAGCGGGGGGGGGCCGGTCACTGAAGCTTTCTTT,CASGGGPVTEAFF
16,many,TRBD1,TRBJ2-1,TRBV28,TGTGCCAGCAGTTCCTACGACAGGGGTGTCTACAATGAGCAGTTCTTC,CASSSYDRGVYNEQFF
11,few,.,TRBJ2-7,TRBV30,TGTGCCTGGGGCGCCTCCTACGAGCAGTACTTC,CAWGASYEQYF
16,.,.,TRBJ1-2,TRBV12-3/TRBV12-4,TGTGCCAGCAGTCACGCCGGGGGCGGGTCTTACTATGGCTACACCTTC,CASSHAGGGSYYGYTF
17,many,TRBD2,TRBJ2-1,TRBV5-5,TGTGCCAGCAGCTTGAACCGGGCGCGGGAGGCCTGGAATGAGCAGTTCTTC,CASSLNRAREAWNEQFF
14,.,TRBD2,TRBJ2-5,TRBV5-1,TGCGCCAGCAGCTTGGTTGCGGGAGAGGTGACCCAGTACTTC,CASSLVAGEVTQYF
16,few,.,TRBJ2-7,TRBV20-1,TGCAGTGCTCGGACGGGAATAGGGGGACCGTCCTACGAGCAGTACTTC,CSARTGIGGPSYEQYF
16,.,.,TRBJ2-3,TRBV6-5,TGTGCCAGCAGATACGGGGTTTTGGGGGGCACAGATACGCAGTATTTT,CASRYGVLGGTDTQYF
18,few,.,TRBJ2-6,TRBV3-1,TGTGCCAGCAGCCGGGTTCCAGCGGTAAGCCATCAATCCAACGTCCTGACTTTC,CASSRVPAVSHQSNVLTF
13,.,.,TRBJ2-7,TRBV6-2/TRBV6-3,TGTGCCAGCAGTTACTCGGGCCGGTACGAGCAGTACTTC,CASSYSGRYEQYF
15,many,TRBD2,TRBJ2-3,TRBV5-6,TGTGCCAGCATATTCGGGACTAGCGCTAGAGATACGCAGTATTTT,CASIFGTSARDTQYF
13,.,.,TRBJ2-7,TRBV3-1,TGTGCCAGCAGCCAAGTCCCTGCGGAGGAGCAGTACTTC,CASSQVPAEEQYF
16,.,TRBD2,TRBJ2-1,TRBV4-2,TGTGCCAGCAGCCAAGAGGGGCTAGCGGGAGATATTGAGCAGTTCTTC,CASSQEGLAGDIEQFF
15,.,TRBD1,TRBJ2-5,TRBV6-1,TGTGCCAGCAGGCGGACAGGTAACATCCAAGAGACCCAGTACTTC,CASRRTGNIQETQYF
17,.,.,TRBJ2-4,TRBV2,TGTGCCAGCAGTGTCGGGGAAGGCTTAGGTGTGCTAAACATTCAGTACTTC,CASSVGEGLGVLNIQYF
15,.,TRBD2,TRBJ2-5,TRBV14,TGTGCCAGCAGCCAAACTAGCGGGAGAATTGGGTCCCAGTACTTC,CASSQTSGRIGSQYF
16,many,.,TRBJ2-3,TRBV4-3,TGCGCCAGCAGCCAAGATGGCAGGCCGAGCACAGATACGCAGTATTTT,CASSQDGRPSTDTQYF
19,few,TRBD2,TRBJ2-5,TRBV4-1,TGCGCCAGCAGCCACCCAAAGGGACTAGCGGGAGAGCCTACAGAGACCCAGTACTTC,CASSHPKGLAGEPTETQYF